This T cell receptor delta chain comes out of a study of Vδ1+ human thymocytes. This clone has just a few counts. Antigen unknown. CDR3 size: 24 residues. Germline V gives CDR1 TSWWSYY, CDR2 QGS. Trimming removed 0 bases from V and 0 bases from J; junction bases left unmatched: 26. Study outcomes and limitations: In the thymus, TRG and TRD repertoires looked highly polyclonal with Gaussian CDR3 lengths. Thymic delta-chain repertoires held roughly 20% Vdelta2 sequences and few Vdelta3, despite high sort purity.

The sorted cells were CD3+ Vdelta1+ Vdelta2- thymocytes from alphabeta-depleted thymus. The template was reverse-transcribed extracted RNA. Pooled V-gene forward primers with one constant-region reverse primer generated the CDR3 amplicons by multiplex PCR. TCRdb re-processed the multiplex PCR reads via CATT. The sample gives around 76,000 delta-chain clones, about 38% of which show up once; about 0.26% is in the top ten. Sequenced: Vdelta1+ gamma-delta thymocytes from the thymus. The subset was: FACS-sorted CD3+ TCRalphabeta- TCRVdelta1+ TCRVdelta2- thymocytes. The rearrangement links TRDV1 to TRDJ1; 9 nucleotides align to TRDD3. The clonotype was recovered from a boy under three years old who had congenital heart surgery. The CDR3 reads CALGELRCAPRVPHWGTNTDKLIF. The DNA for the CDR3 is TGTGCTCTTGGGGAACTTAGGTGTGCCCCCCGTGTACCCCACTGGGGGACAAACACCGATAAACTCATCTTT.